A selection of T cell receptor beta chains follows, all from one sample in a study of vaccination effects on CD4 cells after COVID-19. Produced via immunoSEQ multiplex PCR; TCRdb's table is partial and in-frame only. The sample records about 28,000 clones, 73% being singletons. Antigen specificity for these receptors is unknown. This specimen consisted of CD4+ T cells from PBMCs cultured with HCoV-NL63 spike peptides, obtained after COVID-19 vaccination. These receptors were obtained from a human donor who received a COVID-19 vaccine. The CDR3 runs from the conserved cysteine through the conserved F or W. Each record gives: J gene, clone size, V gene, D gene, CDR3 DNA, CDR3 protein. The D gene is left open where the match is weak. For some rows the clone size is stated as once, few or many, or as a class when expanded; others skip it.

j_call: TRBJ2-3; clone_size: .; v_call: TRBV7-9; d_call: TRBD2; cdr3_nt: TGTGCCAGCAGCTTAGGGACTAGGACAGATACGCAGTATTTT; cdr3_aa: CASSLGTRTDTQYF
j_call: TRBJ1-3; clone_size: .; v_call: TRBV29-1; d_call: .; cdr3_nt: TGCAGCGTGAGGGACGGTGGAAACACCATATATTTT; cdr3_aa: CSVRDGGNTIYF
j_call: TRBJ2-1; clone_size: few; v_call: TRBV9; d_call: .; cdr3_nt: TGTGCCAGCAGCGTGGGGGTTCTCTACAATGAGCAGTTCTTC; cdr3_aa: CASSVGVLYNEQFF
j_call: TRBJ1-2; clone_size: .; v_call: TRBV3-1/TRBV3-2; d_call: .; cdr3_nt: TGTGCCAGCAGCCAAGATTCTGCCAGGGTGAATGGCTACACCTTC; cdr3_aa: CASSQDSARVNGYTF
j_call: TRBJ2-1; clone_size: .; v_call: TRBV19; d_call: TRBD2; cdr3_nt: TGTGCCAGTAGTTTCTCTCCTAGCGGGTACAATGAGCAGTTCTTC; cdr3_aa: CASSFSPSGYNEQFF
j_call: TRBJ1-1; clone_size: .; v_call: TRBV18; d_call: .; cdr3_nt: TGTGCCAGCTCACCAGAACAGGTGTCTACTGAAGCTTTCTTT; cdr3_aa: CASSPEQVSTEAFF
j_call: TRBJ2-1; clone_size: .; v_call: TRBV21-1; d_call: .; cdr3_nt: TGTGCCAGCAGCAAGAGATTAACAGGGGAAAGCTCCTACAATGAGCAGTTCTTC; cdr3_aa: CASSKRLTGESSYNEQFF
j_call: TRBJ1-6; clone_size: .; v_call: TRBV6-1; d_call: .; cdr3_nt: TGTGCCAGCAGTGAAGCGGGGAATCCACCCCTCCACTTT; cdr3_aa: CASSEAGNPPLHF
j_call: TRBJ1-6; clone_size: .; v_call: TRBV19; d_call: TRBD1; cdr3_nt: TGTGCCAGTAGTAGGGGGACAGGGGAATCCTATAATTCACCCCTCCACTTT; cdr3_aa: CASSRGTGESYNSPLHF
j_call: TRBJ2-1; clone_size: .; v_call: TRBV6-5; d_call: TRBD1; cdr3_nt: TGTGCCAGCAGTTATCGGACAGGAAGCTTCGATGAGCAGTTCTTC; cdr3_aa: CASSYRTGSFDEQFF
j_call: TRBJ2-3; clone_size: .; v_call: TRBV18; d_call: .; cdr3_nt: TGTGCCAGCTCACGGGATTTTCTTAGCACAGATACGCAGTATTTT; cdr3_aa: CASSRDFLSTDTQYF
j_call: TRBJ1-5; clone_size: .; v_call: TRBV10-2; d_call: .; cdr3_nt: TGCGCCAGCAGTGAGTCGGGGCGGTCCAATCAGCCCCAGCATTTT; cdr3_aa: CASSESGRSNQPQHF
j_call: TRBJ2-7; clone_size: .; v_call: TRBV2; d_call: TRBD1; cdr3_nt: TGTGCCAGCAGTGAAGGTTCGGCGGGGACAGGGCACGAGCAGTACTTC; cdr3_aa: CASSEGSAGTGHEQYF
j_call: TRBJ2-1; clone_size: .; v_call: TRBV10-3; d_call: TRBD2; cdr3_nt: TGTGCCATCAGTTCGACTAGCGGGAGAACTCAGGAGCAGTTCTTC; cdr3_aa: CAISSTSGRTQEQFF
j_call: TRBJ1-2; clone_size: .; v_call: TRBV6-2/TRBV6-3; d_call: .; cdr3_nt: TGTGCCAGCAGTGTCACGTTTCTCGAGTATGGCTACACCTTC; cdr3_aa: CASSVTFLEYGYTF
j_call: TRBJ2-7; clone_size: .; v_call: TRBV15; d_call: .; cdr3_nt: TGTGCCACCAGCAGGGACTACTACGAGCAGTACTTC; cdr3_aa: CATSRDYYEQYF
j_call: TRBJ1-5; clone_size: .; v_call: TRBV19; d_call: .; cdr3_nt: TGTGCCAGTAGGAAGGCCCATGGGGGGATCCAGCCCCAGCATTTT; cdr3_aa: CASRKAHGGIQPQHF
j_call: TRBJ1-6; clone_size: few; v_call: TRBV6-4; d_call: .; cdr3_nt: TGTGCCAGCAGTGCCAGGGACGCCGGGGGTTCACCCCTCCACTTT; cdr3_aa: CASSARDAGGSPLHF
j_call: TRBJ2-1; clone_size: once; v_call: TRBV27; d_call: .; cdr3_nt: TGTGCCAGCAGTCCCAGGGGGGTAGCGGGAATCGATGAGCAGTTCTTC; cdr3_aa: CASSPRGVAGIDEQFF
j_call: TRBJ2-1; clone_size: few; v_call: TRBV11-3; d_call: TRBD2; cdr3_nt: TGTGCCAGCAGCTTAGATCAGGGCGGGAGCTTCCCCGGTGAGCAGTTCTTC; cdr3_aa: CASSLDQGGSFPGEQFF
j_call: TRBJ1-2; clone_size: few; v_call: TRBV16; d_call: TRBD1; cdr3_nt: TGTGCCAGCAGCCCCTACCTTGGACAGGAGAACTATGGCTACACCTTC; cdr3_aa: CASSPYLGQENYGYTF
j_call: TRBJ1-1; clone_size: .; v_call: TRBV6-2/TRBV6-3; d_call: .; cdr3_nt: TGTGCCAGCAGTTTTCGCTTTTTGGGCACTGAAGCTTTCTTT; cdr3_aa: CASSFRFLGTEAFF
j_call: TRBJ2-1; clone_size: .; v_call: TRBV7-9; d_call: TRBD2; cdr3_nt: TGTGCCAGCAGCTTAGTATGGGCTAGCGGGGGCGACAATGAGCAGTTCTTC; cdr3_aa: CASSLVWASGGDNEQFF
j_call: TRBJ1-1; clone_size: .; v_call: TRBV2; d_call: .; cdr3_nt: TGTGCCAGCAGGGACAAAAGGGAGGGGAAAGCTTTCTTT; cdr3_aa: CASRDKREGKAFF
j_call: TRBJ2-3; clone_size: .; v_call: TRBV9; d_call: TRBD1; cdr3_nt: TGTGCCAGCAGCGGAGGGACAGGGCACGCAGATACGCAGTATTTT; cdr3_aa: CASSGGTGHADTQYF